This T cell receptor (beta chain) was captured in a study of T-cell reconstitution after alpha-beta-depleted transplantation in children. Unique molecular identifiers were incorporated during preparation of the TCRbeta library. TCRdb analysed the PCR reads with MiXCR anew, one entry per CDR3 protein. The profile shows hundreds of thousands of distinct CDR3 sequences, about an eighth of them singletons. As to this clonotype: Antigen unknown.

Points from the study as a whole: Several hundred expanded graft clones reportedly were the source of alpha-beta T cells about two months after transplant.

This specimen consisted of PBMCs, obtained before TCRalphabeta/CD19-depleted stem cell transplant. The TCR comes from a girl aged 2 to 9 with congenital amegakaryocytic thrombocytopenia, due to receive a stem cell transplant.

CDR3 in DNA: TGTGCCAGCAGTGACGATTCGAACACCGGGGAGCTGTTTTTT. Residues: CASSDDSNTGELFF. The rearrangement links TRBV6-4 to TRBJ2-2; D is undetermined. Trimming pared 2 bases from V and 0 bases from J, leaving 4 bases between. CDR3 length: 14 amino acids. Germline V gives CDR1 MRHNA, CDR2 SNTAGT.